This TCR beta chain was identified in a study of blood T cell repertoires in COVID-19. Study in general: There were acute and convalescent COVID-19 samples, and they came from the United States, Italy and Spain.

This clone was counted between two and nine times. After removal of 6 bases from V and 2 bases from J, the junction contained 6 bases not matched to a gene. The CDR3 length is 16 residues. Germline V gene data show CDR1 as MGHDK and CDR2 as SYGVNS. Profiled with immunoSEQ multiplex PCR; TCRdb holds only in-frame clones, not every one. The sample consists of about 100,000 clones, about four fifths of them appearing once. The V call is TRBV25-1, the J call TRBJ1-4; 10 bases map to TRBD1. This TCR derives from a man in his 70s with acute or convalescent COVID-19. Input material: peripheral blood. The CDR3 reads CASSLGTGVTNEKLFF. In nucleotides, the CDR3 is TGTGCCAGCAGCCTAGGGACAGGGGTTACTAATGAAAAACTGTTTTTT.